Sequencing of this T cell receptor (beta chain) was carried out in a study of blood T cell repertoires in COVID-19 (dated by TCRdb to the early 2020s). Notes on the research overall: The collaborator samples originated in the United States, Italy and Spain and spanned the acute and convalescent phases of COVID-19. The prospective study material was composed of cDNA or gDNA derived from T cells, B-cell-depleted T cells, or PBMCs. The repertoires were released in a freely available public database intended as a resource for research on the immune response to SARS-CoV-2. Sample metadata almost always included a de-identified subject ID, COVID-19 status, age in years and sex. Deeply sampled blood TCRbeta repertoires from subjects exposed to, actively infected with, or recovered from COVID-19 were included in the dataset. The samples were drawn from two sources: the first 160 participants of the ongoing ImmuneRACE study, and 1,000 to 1,500 subjects contributed by 6 global collaborators. HLA class I and class II types, where available, came from metadata supplied by the sample provider rather than from assay-based typing. Results the study describes overall, beyond this receptor: The amount of clinical and demographic metadata varied by source and participant and was provided uncurated.

From a lookup of the germline V gene, CDR1 and CDR2 are SGDLS and YYNGEE. Trimming accounts for 2 bases at V and 5 bases at J, while the number of junction bases matched to no gene is 6. Inclusive of the bounding cysteine and phenylalanine, the CDR3 is 15 residues long. Only the CDR3 DNA is retained, 45 bases long and in frame from the first base. A remark on this clone: Its antigen is not yet known. The input lacks base qualities; no much larger clone sits a single base away.

Each collaborating institution followed its own protocols to collect whole blood in K2EDTA tubes. For TCRbeta analysis, collaborator samples were shipped as frozen whole blood, as isolated PBMCs, or as DNA extracted from either sample type. TCRbeta CDR3 regions were amplified from genomic DNA using the immunoSEQ Assay, a bias-controlled multiplex PCR. Per the authors' processing: The number of nucleated cells in each sample was estimated by amplification of reference gene primers within the assay. To quantify the absolute abundance of each unique TCRbeta CDR3 rearrangement, sequence reads were collapsed and filtered. For each sample, productive Simpson clonality was calculated as the square root of Simpson's diversity index across productive rearrangements. Held by TCRdb, this immuneACCESS table contains in-frame sequences only and omits some clones. Under half of the omission traces to an unresolved V gene where checked; the cause of the rest is unknown. V, J and clone size derive from that table, while D and trimming were established from the DNA sequence. For this sample the table gives around 100,000 clones, of which 82% were detected only once. The ten largest clonotypes hold around 4.8% of the sample.

The chain employs TRBV9 and TRBJ2-2; 7 bases in between match TRBD1. Sequencing used peripheral blood. The clonotype originates from a man aged 55 to 70 with acute or convalescent COVID-19. The nucleotide sequence is given as TGTGCCAGCAGCGTTGCGGACAGGCAGACCGGGGAGCTGTTTTTT. Its product reads: CASSVADRQTGELFF.